This T cell receptor (beta chain) was sequenced during a study of blood T cell repertoires in COVID-19. The CDR3 is made up of 18 amino acids. With V trimmed by 1 base and J by 3 bases, 11 bases remained unmatched. Germline CDR1 SGHNT, CDR2 YYREEE (reference sequence). Donors of Cohort 3 who recovered were those that had two negative PCRs, clearance, or symptom resolution. Sequencing was performed with immunoSEQ multiplex PCR; in TCRdb, only in-frame clones are kept and a portion is missing. The sample has approximately 160,000 clones, 84% seen once; the top ten hold roughly 8%. This receptor was identified in a woman between 45 and 60 years old who had recovered from COVID-19. V is TRBV5-4 and J is TRBJ2-1; 9 bases map to TRBD1. What was sequenced was PBMCs or T cells enriched from blood (not recorded which). The CDR3 DNA reads as TGTGCCAGCAGCTTGTTTGGTATGAGGACAGGGGACTACAATGAGCAGTTCTTC. Its protein product is CASSLFGMRTGDYNEQFF.